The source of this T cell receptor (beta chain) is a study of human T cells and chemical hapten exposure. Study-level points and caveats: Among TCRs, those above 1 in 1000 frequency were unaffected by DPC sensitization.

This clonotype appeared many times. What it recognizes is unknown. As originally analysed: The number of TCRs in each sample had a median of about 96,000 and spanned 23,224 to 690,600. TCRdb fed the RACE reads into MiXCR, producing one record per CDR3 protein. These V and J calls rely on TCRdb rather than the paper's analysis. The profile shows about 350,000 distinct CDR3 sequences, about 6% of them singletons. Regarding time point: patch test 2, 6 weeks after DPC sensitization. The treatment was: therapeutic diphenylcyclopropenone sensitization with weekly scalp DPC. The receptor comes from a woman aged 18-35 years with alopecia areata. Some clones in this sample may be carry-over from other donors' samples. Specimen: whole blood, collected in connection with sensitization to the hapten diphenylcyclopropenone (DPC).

The CDR3 region is CASSFGSRGHTEAFF. The CDR3 nucleotides are TGTGCCAGCAGCTTCGGGAGTAGGGGCCACACTGAAGCTTTCTTT. The chain couples TRBV7-9 to TRBJ1-1; the D gene is possibly TRBD1 (5 bases). CDR3 length equals 15 residues. With 3 bases removed from V and 3 bases from J, the gap between germline ends came to 14 bases. Germline V lookup: CDR1 SEHNR, CDR2 FQNEAQ (reference sequence).